This T cell receptor (beta chain) was sequenced for a study of CD8 T cells in ankylosing spondylitis. Findings and caveats of the study: It was reported that disease-linked clones were significantly enriched in matched ankylosing spondylitis synovial fluid. Disease-linked clones were found to be CD8+ and relatively rare in peripheral blood. Among TCR beta sequences, a motif of under ten highly homologous variants appeared characteristic of ankylosing spondylitis blood. Prior literature has documented some motif variants in synovial fluid and blood from reactive arthritis.

This clonotype was seen repeatedly, ten times or more. Antigen specificity is unknown. Germline V CDR1 and CDR2: LNHNV, YYDKDF (reference sequence). The CDR3 is 17 residues long. With 1 base removed from V and 0 bases from J, the gap between germline ends came to 13 bases. Libraries for TCR beta were made by quantitative 5'-RACE with molecular barcodes. One entry per CDR3 protein results from TCRdb running MiXCR on the 5' RACE reads. The data contain 750,000 to 850,000 distinct CDR3 sequences, roughly 10% of them singletons. Sequenced: blood, either unsorted or a sorted T cell fraction (not recorded which). The V and J genes are TRBV15 and TRBJ1-5; D perhaps matches TRBD1 (5 bases). The sequence was obtained from a male donor with ankylosing spondylitis. Here the CDR3 reads CATSRGKIGDSNQPQHF. DNA of the CDR3: TGTGCCACCAGCAGAGGAAAAATAGGGGATAGCAATCAGCCCCAGCATTTT.